This TCR beta chain was observed in a study of radiotherapy plus CTLA-4 blockade in lung cancer. Clones were read by immunoSEQ multiplex PCR, and TCRdb kept only the in-frame ones, dropping some. This table holds roughly 48,000 clones, around 83% found once. Germline assignment: CDR1 MNHEY and CDR2 SVGAGI. CDR3 size: 12 residues. V was pared by 5 bases and J by 6 bases, with 2 bases of the junction left unmatched. As for this clone: Its antigen remains unidentified.

General observations from the study: Blood TCR clones of tumor origin expanded after radiotherapy plus ipilimumab.

The chain has TRBV6-5 and TRBJ1-2; 8 bases agree with TRBD1. The receptor comes from a human donor with non-small cell lung cancer who had stable disease on radiotherapy plus ipilimumab. The sample consisted of peripheral blood, taken from a patient treated with radiotherapy plus ipilimumab. CDR3 residues: CASSRDRHGYTF. CDR3 in DNA: TGTGCCAGCAGTCGGGACAGGCATGGCTACACCTTC.